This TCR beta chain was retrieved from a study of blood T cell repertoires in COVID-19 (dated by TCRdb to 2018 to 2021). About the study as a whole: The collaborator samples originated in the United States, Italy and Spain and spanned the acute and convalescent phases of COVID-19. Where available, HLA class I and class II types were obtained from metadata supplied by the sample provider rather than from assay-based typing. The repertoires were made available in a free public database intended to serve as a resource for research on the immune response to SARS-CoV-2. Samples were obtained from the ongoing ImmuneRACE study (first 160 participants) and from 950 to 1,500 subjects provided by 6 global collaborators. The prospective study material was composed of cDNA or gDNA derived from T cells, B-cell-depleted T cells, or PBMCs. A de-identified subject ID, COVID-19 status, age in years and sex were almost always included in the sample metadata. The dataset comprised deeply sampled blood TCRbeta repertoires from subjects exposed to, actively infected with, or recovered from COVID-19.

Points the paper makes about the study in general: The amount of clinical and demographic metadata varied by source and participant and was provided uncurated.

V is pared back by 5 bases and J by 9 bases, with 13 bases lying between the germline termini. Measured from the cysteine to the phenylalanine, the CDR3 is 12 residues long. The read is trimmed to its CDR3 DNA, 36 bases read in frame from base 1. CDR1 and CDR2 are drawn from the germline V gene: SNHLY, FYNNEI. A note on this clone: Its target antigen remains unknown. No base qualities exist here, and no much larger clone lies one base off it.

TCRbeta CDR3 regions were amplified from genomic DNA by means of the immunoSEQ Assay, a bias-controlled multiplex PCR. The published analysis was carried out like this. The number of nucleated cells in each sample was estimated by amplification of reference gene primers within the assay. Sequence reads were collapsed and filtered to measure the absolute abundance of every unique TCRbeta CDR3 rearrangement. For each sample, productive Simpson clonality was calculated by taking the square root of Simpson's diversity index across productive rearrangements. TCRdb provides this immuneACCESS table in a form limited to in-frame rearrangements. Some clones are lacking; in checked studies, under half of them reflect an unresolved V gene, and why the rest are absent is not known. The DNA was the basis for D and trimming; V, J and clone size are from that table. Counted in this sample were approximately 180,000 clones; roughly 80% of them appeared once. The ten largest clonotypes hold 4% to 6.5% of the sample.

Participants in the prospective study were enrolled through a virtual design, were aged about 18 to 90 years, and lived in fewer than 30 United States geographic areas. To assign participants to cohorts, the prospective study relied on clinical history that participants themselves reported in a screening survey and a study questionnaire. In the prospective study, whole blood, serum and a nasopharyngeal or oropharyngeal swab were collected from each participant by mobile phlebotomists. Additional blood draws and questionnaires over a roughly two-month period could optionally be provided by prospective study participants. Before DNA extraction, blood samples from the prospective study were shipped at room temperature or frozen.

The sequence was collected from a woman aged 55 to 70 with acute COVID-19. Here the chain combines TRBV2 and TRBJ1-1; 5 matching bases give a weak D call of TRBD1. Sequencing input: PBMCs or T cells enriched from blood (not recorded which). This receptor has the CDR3 CASSLGGAKAFF. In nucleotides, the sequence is TGTGCCAGCAGTCTCGGCGGGGCGAAAGCTTTCTTT.